Below, 7 T cell receptor beta chains from the same sample are listed, as sequenced in a study of molecular identifiers for immune sequencing clone quantification. TCRdb independently ran MiXCR on the PCR reads; one entry per CDR3 protein. This sample carries about half a million distinct CDR3 sequences, 25% of them seen once, and the ten largest clones take about 0.75%. Sequenced sample: naive CD8+ T cells from blood, with Jurkat cell RNA spiked in. Subset meaning: FACS-sorted CD8+CD4-CCR7+CD45RA+ naive T cells. The receptors derive from a human donor in good health. Some libraries in this study had Jurkat cell RNA spiked in.

This chain joins TRBV3-1 and TRBJ2-5; no firm D call. CDR1 is LGHDT and CDR2 is YNNKEL in the germline V gene (reference sequence). V lost 0 bases and J lost 5, with 10 bases in between. The CDR3 has 14 residues. CDR3 sequence reads: CASSQDVSLETQYF. CDR3 in DNA: TGTGCCAGCAGCCAAGACGTCAGTCTTGAGACCCAGTACTTC.

At least ten counts were recorded for this clonotype. The chain couples TRBV5-4 to TRBJ2-7; 8 nucleotides agree with TRBD2. Unmatched junction bases numbered 11, after V lost 4 bases and J lost 2 bases. The CDR3 has 16 residues. In germline, CDR1 is SGHNT, CDR2 YYREEE (reference sequence). The CDR3 coding sequence is TGTGCCAGCAGCGCCGCCTTCGCGGGAGGCACCTACGAGCAGTACTTC. Translating gives CASSAAFAGGTYEQYF.

The chain joins TRBV7-9 to TRBJ2-7; no reliable D call. Per the germline V gene, CDR1 is SEHNR and CDR2 is FQNEAQ (reference sequence). The CDR3 has 13 residues. Trimming removed 10 bases at V and 1 base at J, with 14 bases between. This chain's CDR3 is CAIQSQSSYEQYF. CDR3 coding DNA: TGTGCCATCCAATCCCAATCTTCCTACGAGCAGTACTTC.

This clonotype was seen at least ten times. The rearrangement links TRBV4-1 to TRBJ2-7; 9 bases align to TRBD1. This CDR3 contains 15 residues. With 0 bases clipped from V and 7 bases from J, the junction kept 7 bases outside the gene matches. Germline V CDR1 and CDR2: MGHRA, YSYEKL. CDR3 sequence: CASSQEGQGFWEQYF. As DNA, the CDR3 is TGCGCCAGCAGCCAAGAGGGACAGGGTTTTTGGGAGCAGTACTTC.

This clonotype was detected ten times or more. This chain joins TRBV28 and TRBJ2-7; D is undetermined. Germline values: CDR1 MDHEN, CDR2 SYDVKM. This CDR3 has 14 residues. V shed 5 bases and J shed 1 base, with 12 bases lying between them. The CDR3 DNA follows: TGTGCCAGCAGTCCCGTAGTTTCGTCCTACGAGCAGTACTTC. Protein: CASSPVVSSYEQYF.

This clonotype was counted many times. The chain links TRBV13 to TRBJ2-3, with D uncertain. The CDR3 has 17 residues. The germline gives CDR1 PRHDT, CDR2 FYEKMQ (reference sequence). Trimming cost V 5 bases and J 1 base, with 19 bases left between them. The CDR3 DNA follows: TGTGCCAGCAGCCCCAGATCGTCCCTCAAGCGCACAGATACGCAGTATTTT. Encoded protein: CASSPRSSLKRTDTQYF.

The CDR3 DNA reads as TGCGCCAGCAGCCAGGAGCAACATGGTTACGCTGAAGCTTTCTTT. It yields the protein CASSQEQHGYAEAFF. The chain couples TRBV4-1 to TRBJ1-1; D not resolved. CDR3 size: 15 residues. Germline V gives CDR1 MGHRA, CDR2 YSYEKL. V shed 3 bases and J shed 6 bases, with 17 bases lying between them.